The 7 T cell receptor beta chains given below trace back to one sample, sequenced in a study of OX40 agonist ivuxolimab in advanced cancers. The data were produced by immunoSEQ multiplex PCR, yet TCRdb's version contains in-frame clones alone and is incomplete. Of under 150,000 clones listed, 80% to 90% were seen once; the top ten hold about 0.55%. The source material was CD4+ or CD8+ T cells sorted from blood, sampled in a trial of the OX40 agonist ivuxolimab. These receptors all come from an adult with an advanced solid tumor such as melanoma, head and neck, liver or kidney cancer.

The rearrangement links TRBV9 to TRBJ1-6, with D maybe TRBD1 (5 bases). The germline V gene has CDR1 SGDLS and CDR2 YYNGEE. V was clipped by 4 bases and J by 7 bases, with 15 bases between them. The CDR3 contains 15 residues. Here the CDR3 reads CASSSEGTANSPLHF. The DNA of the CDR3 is TGTGCCAGCAGCTCAGAGGGGACGGCGAATTCACCCCTCCACTTT.

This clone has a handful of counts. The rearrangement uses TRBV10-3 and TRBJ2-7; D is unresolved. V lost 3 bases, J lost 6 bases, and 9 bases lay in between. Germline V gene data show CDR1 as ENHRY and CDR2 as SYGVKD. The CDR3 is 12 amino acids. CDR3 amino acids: CAISEGLPEQYF. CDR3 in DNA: TGTGCCATCAGTGAAGGTCTCCCCGAGCAGTACTTC.

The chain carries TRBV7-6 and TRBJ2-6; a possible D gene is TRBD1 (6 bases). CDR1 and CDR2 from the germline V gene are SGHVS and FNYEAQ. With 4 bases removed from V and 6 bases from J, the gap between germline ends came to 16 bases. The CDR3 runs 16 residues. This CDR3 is CASSWGSGQTANVLTF. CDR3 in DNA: TGTGCCAGCAGCTGGGGAAGTGGACAGACGGCCAACGTCCTGACTTTC.

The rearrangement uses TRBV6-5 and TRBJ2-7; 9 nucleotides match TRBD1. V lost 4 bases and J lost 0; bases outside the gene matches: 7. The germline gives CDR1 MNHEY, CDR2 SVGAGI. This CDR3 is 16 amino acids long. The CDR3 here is CASSSIGTGSSYEQYF. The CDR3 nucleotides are TGTGCCAGCAGTTCTATTGGGACAGGGAGCTCCTACGAGCAGTACTTC.

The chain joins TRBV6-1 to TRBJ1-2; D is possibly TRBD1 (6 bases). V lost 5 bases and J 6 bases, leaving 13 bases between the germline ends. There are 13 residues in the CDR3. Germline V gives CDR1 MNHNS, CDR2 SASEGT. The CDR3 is CASSLTGKDGYTF. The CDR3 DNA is TGTGCCAGCAGTCTGACAGGAAAAGATGGCTACACCTTC.

The CDR3 sequence: CASSVVGQNTGELFF. The DNA of the CDR3 is TGTGCCAGCAGCGTAGTAGGACAGAACACCGGGGAGCTGTTTTTT. J is TRBJ2-2 and V is TRBV9; tentative D call: TRBD1 (5 bases). This CDR3 contains 15 residues. Germline V gives CDR1 SGDLS, CDR2 YYNGEE. The V and J ends lost 0 bases and 1 base respectively, with 7 bases between them.

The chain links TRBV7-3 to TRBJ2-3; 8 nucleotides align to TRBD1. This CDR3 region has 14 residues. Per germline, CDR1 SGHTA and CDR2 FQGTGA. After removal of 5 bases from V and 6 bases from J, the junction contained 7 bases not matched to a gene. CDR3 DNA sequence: TGTGCCAGCAGCCCCGGACAGGGCCAGGATACGCAGTATTTT. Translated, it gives CASSPGQGQDTQYF.